The rows below give T cell receptor beta chains drawn from one sample of a study of shared clonotypes between healthy human individuals. Only in-frame clones appear in the TCRdb table, and some are missing; sequencing was by immunoSEQ multiplex PCR. This sample carries approximately 2.5 million clones, 90% to 95% of them seen once, and the ten largest clones take roughly 0.15%. Sequencing was done on a sample of naive CD4+ T cells sorted from blood. The receptors stem from a young man in good health. Both conserved end residues are part of each CDR3. D genes are given only for firm matches. Size is omitted from some rows. Given values are once, few, many or a class for expanded clones.

clone_size,j_call,v_call,cdr3_length,d_call,cdr3_aa,cdr3_nt
NA,TRBJ1-5,TRBV7-2,12,NA,CASSQFNQPQHF,TGTGCCAGCAGCCAATTCAACCAGCCCCAGCATTTT
few,TRBJ2-1,TRBV2,14,TRBD2,CASALDGRAELGFF,TGTGCCAGCGCCCTGGACGGGAGGGCCGAGTTGGGGTTCTTC
NA,TRBJ2-1,TRBV18,16,NA,CASSPTSVVAKNEQFF,TGTGCCAGCTCACCAACCTCCGTGGTGGCTAAAAATGAGCAGTTCTTC
NA,TRBJ2-7,TRBV6-5,15,NA,CASRRGDKFSYEQYF,TGTGCCAGCAGACGGGGGGACAAGTTTTCCTACGAGCAGTACTTC
NA,TRBJ2-1,TRBV4-1,14,NA,CASSQGRQSNEQFF,TGCGCCAGCAGCCAAGGGAGGCAGTCCAATGAGCAGTTCTTC
NA,TRBJ2-1,TRBV29-1,18,TRBD1,CSVEGPGTGQRSYNEQFF,TGCAGCGTTGAAGGCCCCGGGACAGGGCAAAGGAGCTACAATGAGCAGTTCTTC
NA,TRBJ1-2,TRBV4-1,13,NA,CASSQDLNYGYTF,TGCGCCAGCAGCCAAGACCTAAACTATGGCTACACCTTC
NA,TRBJ2-1,TRBV7-2,15,TRBD2,CASSSGTSRYNEQFF,TGTGCCAGCAGCTCCGGGACTAGTCGTTACAATGAGCAGTTCTTC
once,TRBJ1-5,TRBV19,16,NA,CASSIMSMASNQPQHF,TGTGCCAGTAGTATAATGTCCATGGCGAGCAATCAGCCCCAGCATTTT
NA,TRBJ2-5,TRBV18,15,TRBD1,CASSPPSTGGETQYF,TGTGCCAGCTCACCCCCTTCGACAGGGGGAGAGACCCAGTACTTC
NA,TRBJ1-6,TRBV6-1,13,NA,CASSEGRSSPLHF,TGTGCCAGCAGTGAGGGACGGTCGTCACCCCTCCACTTT
NA,TRBJ1-6,TRBV28,16,NA,CASSGAGGSYNSPLHF,TGTGCCAGCAGTGGAGCCGGAGGCTCCTATAATTCACCCCTCCACTTT
NA,TRBJ2-5,TRBV5-4,15,NA,CASSLIGVGQETQYF,TGTGCCAGCAGCTTAATAGGAGTCGGACAAGAGACCCAGTACTTC
NA,TRBJ2-7,TRBV5-7,17,TRBD2,CASSSEAELAGLYEQYF,TGTGCCAGCAGCTCCGAGGCAGAGCTAGCGGGTCTCTACGAGCAGTACTTC
NA,TRBJ2-2,TRBV4-2,14,NA,CASSQGLYTGELFF,TGTGCCAGCAGCCAAGGACTATACACCGGGGAGCTGTTTTTT
NA,TRBJ1-1,TRBV5-6,14,NA,CASSDRTVNTEAFF,TGTGCCAGCAGCGATCGGACAGTGAACACTGAAGCTTTCTTT
NA,TRBJ1-3,TRBV28,15,TRBD1,CASSSPGQGGNTIYF,TGTGCCAGCAGTTCGCCGGGACAGGGTGGAAACACCATATATTTT
NA,TRBJ1-3,TRBV14,15,NA,CASSQVVSSGNTIYF,TGTGCCAGCAGCCAAGTGGTCAGCTCTGGAAACACCATATATTTT
NA,TRBJ2-3,TRBV4-1,14,NA,CASSQLGLRDTQYF,TGCGCCAGCAGCCAATTGGGTTTGAGAGATACGCAGTATTTT
few,TRBJ1-6,TRBV2,16,TRBD1,CASRDRGRSYNSPLHF,TGTGCCAGCAGAGACAGGGGAAGATCCTATAATTCACCCCTCCACTTT
few,TRBJ1-5,TRBV11-2,14,NA,CASSLGNFNQPQHF,TGTGCCAGCAGCTTAGGTAACTTCAATCAGCCCCAGCATTTT
NA,TRBJ2-7,TRBV27,15,NA,CASSPRGLATSEQYF,TGTGCCAGCAGTCCTAGGGGTCTAGCGACGTCTGAGCAGTACTTC
NA,TRBJ1-2,TRBV21-1,15,NA,CASSKALERDLGYTF,TGTGCCAGCAGCAAAGCGCTGGAGAGGGACTTGGGCTACACCTTC
NA,TRBJ1-1,TRBV6-1,14,NA,CASSQDALNTEAFF,TGTGCCAGCAGCCAAGACGCACTGAACACTGAAGCTTTCTTT
NA,TRBJ2-1,TRBV7-9,16,TRBD1,CASSLAGTGTYNEQFF,TGTGCCAGCAGCTTGGCCGGGACAGGGACTTACAATGAGCAGTTCTTC
NA,TRBJ2-5,TRBV6-5,16,TRBD1,CASSSLITTGEKTQYF,TGTGCCAGCAGTTCCCTAATAACGACAGGGGAAAAGACCCAGTACTTC
NA,TRBJ2-3,TRBV5-1,15,NA,CASSLTNPSTDTQYF,TGCGCCAGCAGCTTGACAAATCCTAGCACAGATACGCAGTATTTT
NA,TRBJ2-5,TRBV7-2,12,NA,CASSRGAETQYF,TGTGCCAGCAGCCGCGGGGCGGAGACCCAGTACTTC